These 19 T cell receptor beta chains came from one sample sequenced in a study of CD8+ T cells in alopecia areata. Sequencing used cDNA as its template, made by extracting RNA and reverse transcribing it. Sequencing used immunoSEQ multiplex PCR; TCRdb keeps in-frame clones, though not all of them. The sample lists 190,000 or so clones; around 60% were seen once. Treatment indicated: oral pan-JAK inhibitor, 5-10 mg twice daily. Sequenced material: CD8+ T cells sorted from blood, taken at week 24, from a patient treated with tofacitinib. These receptors all come from a human donor with alopecia areata.

The V and J genes are TRBV27 and TRBJ2-1; D is unclear. Trimming left V 5 bases short and J 5 bases short, with 10 bases between. From germline, CDR1 is MNHEY and CDR2 SMNVEV (reference sequence). The CDR3 runs to 13 residues. The CDR3 loop reads CASSVNVDNEQFF. The CDR3 DNA reads as TGTGCCAGCAGTGTTAATGTGGACAATGAGCAGTTCTTC.

This clone was observed a few times. Other DNA sequences of this sample code for an identical CDR3. The rearrangement joins TRBV7-9 to TRBJ2-5, with 7 bases that match TRBD1. CDR3 size: 13 residues. Germline-derived CDR1 and CDR2 are SEHNR and FQNEAQ (reference sequence). V lost 5 bases to trimming and J lost 4 bases; unmatched junction nucleotides: 4. The CDR3 spells CASSRTGGETQYF. Here the CDR3 DNA reads TGTGCCAGCAGCAGGACAGGCGGAGAGACCCAGTACTTC.

This clone is classed as medium-sized. The J gene is TRBJ1-2, the V gene TRBV5-1, with D possibly matching TRBD1 (5 bases). Trimming took off 0 bases at V and 5 bases at J, with 20 bases between the two ends. The CDR3 is 17 amino acids. Germline CDR1 reads SGHRS; CDR2 reads YFSETQ. For the CDR3, the DNA is TGCGCCAGCAGCTTGGATATTGCGTTGGGGGAGTCGTATGGCTACACCTTC. Its protein is CASSLDIALGESYGYTF.

This chain uses TRBV2 with TRBJ2-1; perhaps TRBD2 as D (5 bases). Trimming removed 3 bases at V and 9 bases at J, with 18 bases between. The CDR3 contains 15 residues. Germline values: CDR1 SNHLY, CDR2 FYNNEI. CDR3 in amino acids: CASSEVPNLEVEQFF. Written as DNA, the CDR3 is TGTGCCAGCAGTGAGGTTCCGAACCTGGAGGTTGAGCAGTTCTTC.

V usage is TRBV4-1 and J usage is TRBJ2-3; 7 bases align to TRBD2. Per the germline V gene, CDR1 is MGHRA and CDR2 is YSYEKL. With 1 base clipped from V and 4 bases from J, the junction kept 17 bases outside the gene matches. The CDR3 runs 19 residues. The CDR3 DNA is TGCGCCAGCAGCCAAGTATCGACTGGGACGGGAGGAACTGCAGATACGCAGTATTTT. Its translation: CASSQVSTGTGGTADTQYF.

This chain joins TRBV7-8 and TRBJ2-1; TRBD1 matches at 7 bases. The CDR3 runs 17 residues. Trimming at V came to 5 bases and at J to 0 bases, leaving 10 bases not matched to a gene. CDR1 and CDR2 (germline): SGHVS, FQNEAQ. The CDR3 DNA is TGTGCCAGCAGCAGATCAAAACAGGGGAGCTCCTACAATGAGCAGTTCTTC. Translation: CASSRSKQGSSYNEQFF.

The chain couples TRBV4-1 to TRBJ1-1, with D uncertain. Germline values: CDR1 MGHRA, CDR2 YSYEKL. This CDR3 is 15 amino acids long. V was shortened by 0 bases and J by 1 base, with 9 bases between the two germline ends. The CDR3 protein is CASSQERVTNTEAFF. The CDR3 DNA is TGCGCCAGCAGCCAAGAGCGGGTAACGAACACTGAAGCTTTCTTT.

V is TRBV30 and J is TRBJ1-2; D gene uncertain. Trimming shortened V by 4 bases and J by 5 bases, and 11 bases separated the two germline ends. Germline V CDR1 and CDR2: GTSNPN, SVGIG (reference sequence). CDR3 length: 12 amino acids. The DNA for the CDR3 is TGTGCCTGGACGATTGAGAGATATGGCTACACCTTC. This gives the protein CAWTIERYGYTF.

This clone has just a few counts. This chain joins TRBV29-1 and TRBJ1-5; the D gene is possibly TRBD1 (5 bases). Germline CDR1 and CDR2: SQVTM and ANQGSEA. V dropped 3 bases and J dropped 5 bases, with 11 bases sitting between them. The CDR3 extends over 13 amino acids. The CDR3 region has the DNA TGCAGCGTTGACCCCGGGGGGGATCAGCCCCAGCATTTT. Translating it yields CSVDPGGDQPQHF.

The sample holds a few counts of this clone. The chain has TRBV9 and TRBJ2-6; D is unresolved. This CDR3 is 20 amino acids long. Trimming took off 1 base at V and 0 bases at J, with 20 bases between the two ends. CDR1 and CDR2 (germline): SGDLS, YYNGEE. The CDR3 loop reads CASSVPQVRGPNSGANVLTF. DNA of the CDR3: TGTGCCAGCAGCGTACCCCAGGTTCGAGGCCCCAACTCTGGGGCCAACGTCCTGACTTTC.

This clone has just one count. The chain recombines TRBV19 with TRBJ2-1; TRBD1 agrees at 10 bases. Per the germline V gene, CDR1 is LNHDA and CDR2 is SQIVND (reference sequence). J was trimmed by 8 bases and V by 7 bases; bases with no gene match: 2. This CDR3 comprises 12 residues. The CDR3 here is CASTGTGDEQFF. CDR3 nucleotide sequence: TGTGCCAGTACAGGGACAGGGGATGAGCAGTTCTTC.

Concerning this clone: The sample holds other DNA sequences that translate to the same CDR3. The chain combines TRBV7-9 with TRBJ2-1; D remains ambiguous. This CDR3 is 14 amino acids long. Germline V lookup: CDR1 SEHNR, CDR2 FQNEAQ (reference sequence). Trimming left V 3 bases short and J 0 bases short, with 6 bases between. Here the CDR3 reads CASSLRVSYNEQFF. CDR3 nucleotides: TGTGCCAGCAGCTTGAGAGTCTCCTACAATGAGCAGTTCTTC.

This chain joins TRBV27 and TRBJ2-7, with D unclear. The CDR3 has 13 residues. Between the trimmed V and J ends, which lost 6 bases and 2 bases, there was a span of 11 bases. Germline CDR1 MNHEY, CDR2 SMNVEV (reference sequence). The CDR3 coding sequence is TGTGCCAGCAGGTTACAGAGTACCTACGAGCAGTACTTC. It encodes CASRLQSTYEQYF.

This clone was seen a few times. The rearrangement joins TRBV29-1 to TRBJ2-7; no definite D call. The germline gives CDR1 SQVTM, CDR2 ANQGSEA. The CDR3 extends over 13 amino acids. V lost 1 base, J lost 1 base, and 8 bases lay in between. For the CDR3, the DNA is TGCAGCGTTGAAGGAGTCAGGTCCTACGAGCAGTACTTC. Its protein product is CSVEGVRSYEQYF.

J is TRBJ2-2 and V is TRBV4-1, with D possibly TRBD2 on 7 matching bases. This CDR3 region has 16 residues. Trimming stripped 3 bases from V and 7 bases from J, with 18 bases between. The germline CDR1 and CDR2 sequences are MGHRA and YSYEKL. The CDR3 protein is CASSQDSGEDGGELFF. CDR3 sequence (DNA): TGCGCCAGCAGCCAGGACAGCGGGGAGGACGGCGGGGAGCTGTTTTTT.

The chain links TRBV2 to TRBJ2-5; 12 bases line up with TRBD2. The ends lost 6 bases at V and 3 bases at J; junction bases unmatched: 5. Germline CDR1 is SNHLY and CDR2 is FYNNEI. The CDR3 covers 15 residues. CDR3 loop: CASRRLAGGEETQYF. The CDR3, as DNA: TGTGCCAGCAGGAGGCTAGCGGGGGGGGAAGAGACCCAGTACTTC.

The chain couples TRBV6-1 to TRBJ2-7, with D unresolved. The ends were cut back, 1 base at V and 6 bases at J, with 10 bases in the middle. Germline V gives CDR1 MNHNS, CDR2 SASEGT. This CDR3 has 13 amino acids. The CDR3 reads CASSEVRASEQYF. CDR3 nucleotide sequence: TGTGCCAGCAGTGAAGTTCGTGCCTCCGAGCAGTACTTC.

This clone has a handful of counts. CDR3 nucleotide sequence: TGTGCTAGTGGCCGTGGGGGGCCGGCCTACGAGCAGTACTTC. Protein sequence: CASGRGGPAYEQYF. V and J are TRBV12-5 and TRBJ2-7, with D possibly being TRBD1 or TRBD2 (6 bases each). The CDR3 length is 14 residues. V lost 6 bases and J 2 bases, leaving 14 bases between the germline ends. The germline V gene has CDR1 LGHNT and CDR2 FRNRAP.

The chain couples TRBV30 to TRBJ1-4; D is unclear. Germline V gene lookup returns CDR1 GTSNPN and CDR2 SVGIG (reference sequence). Between the trimmed V and J ends, which lost 5 bases and 7 bases, there was a span of 11 bases. The CDR3 totals 12 residues. CDR3 protein: CAWDLSAEKLFF. In DNA, the CDR3 is TGTGCCTGGGACCTTTCGGCTGAAAAACTGTTTTTT. The variable domain in full, completed from reference TRBV30 and TRBJ1-4, reads SQTIHQWPATLVQPVGSPLSLECTVEGTSNPNLYWYRQAAGRGLQLLFYSVGIGQISSEVPQNLSASRPQDRQFILSSKKLLLSDSGFYLCAWDLSAEKLFFGSGTQLSVL.